Only one count was recorded for the clone carrying this TCR beta chain. Here immunoSEQ multiplex PCR was the method, and the copy in TCRdb shows in-frame clones only, minus some. The sample comprises approximately 310,000 clones, 87% of which are singletons, and 1% rests with the top ten. The sample comes from a study of blood T cell repertoires in COVID-19. Study-wide background: The United States, Italy and Spain supplied acute and convalescent COVID-19 samples.

CDR3 length: 15 amino acids. The trim removed 2 bases at V and 3 bases at J, leaving 5 bases unmatched. Germline V gene sequence: CDR1 LGHNA, CDR2 YSLEER. The sequence was collected from a man aged 50 to 60 with active or convalescent COVID-19. The gene calls are TRBV4-3 and TRBJ1-1; 8 bases fit TRBD1. The sequenced material came from peripheral blood. The CDR3, as DNA: TGCGCCAGCAGCCAAATACAGGGGGGGGACACTGAAGCTTTCTTT. This translates into CASSQIQGGDTEAFF.